A selection of T cell receptor beta chains follows, all from one sample in a study of identical twins. TCRdb fed the 5' RACE reads into MiXCR, producing one record per CDR3 protein. The data show approximately 230,000 distinct CDR3 sequences, 6.5% seen once. The same sample was also studied in work on T cells expressing NK-cell markers.

The sequencing sample was made of CD8+ T cells sorted from blood. These receptors originate from a woman aged 18-30 years in good health. CDR3s include the opening cysteine and the closing phenylalanine or tryptophan. A D gene is named only where the DNA matches it firmly. Only some rows state a clone size, as once, few, many or a class for expanded clones.

cdr3_length	v_call	clone_size	j_call	d_call	cdr3_nt	cdr3_aa
14	TRBV27	-	TRBJ2-3	-	TGTGCCAGCAGTTTATTCGGGAGCACAGATACGCAGTATTTT	CASSLFGSTDTQYF
17	TRBV7-9	many	TRBJ2-5	TRBD1	TGTGCCAGCAGCTTACCCTATATGACAGGGCACCAAGAGACCCAGTACTTC	CASSLPYMTGHQETQYF
18	TRBV20-1	many	TRBJ1-6	-	TGCAGTGCTAGAGATGCCCACCGGGACGGCCTTTATAATTCACCCCTCCACTTT	CSARDAHRDGLYNSPLHF
15	TRBV7-9	many	TRBJ2-3	-	TGTGCCAGCACCACGGCCACGGGACGCACAGATACGCAGTATTTT	CASTTATGRTDTQYF
12	TRBV20-1	many	TRBJ2-7	-	TGCAGTGCTGCAGGGTTTTCCGTCGAGCAGTACTTC	CSAAGFSVEQYF
13	TRBV29-1	few	TRBJ1-1	TRBD1	TGCAGCGTTCCTGACAGGGGAGATAGGATAGCTTTCTTT	CSVPDRGDRIAFF
15	TRBV14	-	TRBJ1-1	-	TGTGCCAGCAGCCAAGATTTAACAGTTACACATGAAGCTTTCTTT	CASSQDLTVTHEAFF
15	TRBV9	-	TRBJ2-5	-	TGTGCCAGCAGCGTAGGGGCTAGGATCCGCGAGACCCAGTACTTC	CASSVGARIRETQYF
18	TRBV9	few	TRBJ2-3	-	TGTGCCAGCAGCGTAGAGCGAAGGGGAACCACCGCCACAGATACGCAGTATTTT	CASSVERRGTTATDTQYF
17	TRBV4-3	-	TRBJ1-5	-	TGCGCCAGCAGCCAACCAGGAGGAGGTCTATGGGATTCGCCCCAGCATTTT	CASSQPGGGLWDSPQHF
12	TRBV9	few	TRBJ2-1	-	TGTGCCAGCAGCGGGCAGTACAATGAGCAGTTCTTC	CASSGQYNEQFF
13	TRBV7-9	many	TRBJ2-1	-	TGTGCCAGCAGCCTGCAACCGAGCTATGAGCAGTTCTTC	CASSLQPSYEQFF